The TCR beta chain under discussion was sequenced for a study of shared clonotypes between healthy human individuals. Findings and caveats of the study: Donors were few, which limited the genetic and exposure-history diversity represented.

In the original analysis: Filtering was not the same, since immunoSEQ gave junction-only sequences without quality scores. Profiling relied on immunoSEQ multiplex PCR, and the TCRdb table lists in-frame clones only, not all of them. V and J calls and clone size are given by that table; D and trimming were obtained from the DNA. The sample comprises some 530,000 clones, more than 65% of which are singletons, and more than 9.5% rests with the top ten. Comment on this clone: Antigen: not known.

CDR1 LNHDA and CDR2 SQIVND come from the germline V gene (reference sequence). This CDR3 spans 15 amino acids. V dropped 7 bases and J dropped 8 bases, with 21 bases sitting between them. The gene calls are TRBV19 and TRBJ2-1; either TRBD1 or TRBD2 may fit D (5 bases each). Sequencing was performed on PBMCs. This TCR derives from a woman aged 40 to 49 in good health. Some clones in this sample may be carry-over from other donors' samples. The CDR3 is CASNQKGRRGDEQFF. The CDR3 nucleotides are TGTGCCAGTAATCAGAAGGGTAGACGAGGGGATGAGCAGTTCTTC.